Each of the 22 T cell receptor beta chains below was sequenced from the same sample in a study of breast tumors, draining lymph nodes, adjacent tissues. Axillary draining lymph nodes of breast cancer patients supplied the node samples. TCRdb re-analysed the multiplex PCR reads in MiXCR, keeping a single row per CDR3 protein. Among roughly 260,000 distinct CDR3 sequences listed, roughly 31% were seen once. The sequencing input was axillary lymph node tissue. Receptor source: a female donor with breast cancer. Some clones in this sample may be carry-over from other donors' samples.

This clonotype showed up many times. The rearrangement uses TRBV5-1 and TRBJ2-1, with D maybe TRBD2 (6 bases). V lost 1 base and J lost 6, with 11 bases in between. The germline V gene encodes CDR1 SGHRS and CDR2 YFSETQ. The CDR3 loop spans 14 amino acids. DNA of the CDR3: TGCGCCAGCAGCTTGCGGGAGACGGGCAATGAGCAGTTCTTC. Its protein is CASSLRETGNEQFF.

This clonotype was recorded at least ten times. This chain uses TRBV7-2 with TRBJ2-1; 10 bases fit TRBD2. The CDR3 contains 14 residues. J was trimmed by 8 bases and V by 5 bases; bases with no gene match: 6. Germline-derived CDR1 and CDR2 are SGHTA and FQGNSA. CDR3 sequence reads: CASSHPAGGYEQFF. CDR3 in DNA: TGTGCCAGCAGCCACCCAGCGGGAGGGTATGAGCAGTTCTTC.

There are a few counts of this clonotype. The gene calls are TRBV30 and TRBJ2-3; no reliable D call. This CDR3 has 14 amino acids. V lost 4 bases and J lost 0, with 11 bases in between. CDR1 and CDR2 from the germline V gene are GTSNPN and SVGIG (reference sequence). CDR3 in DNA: TGTGCCTGGAAGGCACAACCTAGCACAGATACGCAGTATTTT. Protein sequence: CAWKAQPSTDTQYF.

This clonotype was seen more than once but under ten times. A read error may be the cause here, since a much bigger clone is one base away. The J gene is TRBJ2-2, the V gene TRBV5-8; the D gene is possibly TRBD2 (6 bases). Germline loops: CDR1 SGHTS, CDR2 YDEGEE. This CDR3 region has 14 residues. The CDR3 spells CASSLVQQGGKLFF. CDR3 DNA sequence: TGTGCCAGCAGCTTGGTCCAGCAGGGCGGGAAGCTGTTTTTT.

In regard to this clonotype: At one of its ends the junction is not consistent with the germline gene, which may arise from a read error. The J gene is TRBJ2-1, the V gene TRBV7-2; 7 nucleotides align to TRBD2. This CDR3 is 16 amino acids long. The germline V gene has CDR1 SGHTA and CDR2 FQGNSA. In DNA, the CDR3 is TGTGCCAGCAGCTTAGCTCCTAGCGGAACCTACGATGAGCAGTTCTTC. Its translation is CASSLAPSGTYDEQFF.

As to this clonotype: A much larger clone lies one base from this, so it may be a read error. CDR3 amino acids: CASSLAGLASGSPYNEQFF. As DNA, the CDR3 is TGTGCCAGCAGCTTAGCCGGACTAGCGTCAGGAAGCCCCTACAATGAGCAGTTCTTC. The rearrangement joins TRBV11-3 to TRBJ2-1; the match to TRBD2 covers 9 bases. Germline V gene sequence: CDR1 SGHNT, CDR2 YENEEA. Unmatched junction bases numbered 12, after V lost 1 base and J lost 2 bases. CDR3 size: 19 residues.

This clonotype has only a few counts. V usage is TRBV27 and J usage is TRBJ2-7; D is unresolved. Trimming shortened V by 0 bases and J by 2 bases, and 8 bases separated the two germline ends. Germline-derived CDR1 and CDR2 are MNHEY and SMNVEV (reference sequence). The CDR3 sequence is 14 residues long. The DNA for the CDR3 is TGTGCCAGCAGTTTATCAAGGTTAGCCTACGAGCAGTACTTC. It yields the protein CASSLSRLAYEQYF.

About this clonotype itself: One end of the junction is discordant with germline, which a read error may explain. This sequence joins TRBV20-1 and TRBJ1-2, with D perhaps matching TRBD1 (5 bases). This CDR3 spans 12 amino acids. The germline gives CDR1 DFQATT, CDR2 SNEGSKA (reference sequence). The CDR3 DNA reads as TGCAGTGCCACACAGGTTAACTATGGCTCCCCCTTC. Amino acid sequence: CSATQVNYGSPF.

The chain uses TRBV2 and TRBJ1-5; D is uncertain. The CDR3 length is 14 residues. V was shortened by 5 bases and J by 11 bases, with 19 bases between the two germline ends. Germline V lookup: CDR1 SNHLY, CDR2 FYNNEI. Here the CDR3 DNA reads TGTGCCAGCAGTTTCGTGTGGCGTCAAGAGACCCAGCATTTT. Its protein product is CASSFVWRQETQHF.

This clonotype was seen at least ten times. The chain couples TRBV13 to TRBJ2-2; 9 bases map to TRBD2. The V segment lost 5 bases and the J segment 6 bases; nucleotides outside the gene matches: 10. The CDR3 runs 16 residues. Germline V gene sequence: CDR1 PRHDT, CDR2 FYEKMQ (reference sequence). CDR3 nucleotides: TGTGCCAGCAGCGGAAGCGGGGGGAGTTGGTCCGGGGAGCTGTTTTTT. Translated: CASSGSGGSWSGELFF.

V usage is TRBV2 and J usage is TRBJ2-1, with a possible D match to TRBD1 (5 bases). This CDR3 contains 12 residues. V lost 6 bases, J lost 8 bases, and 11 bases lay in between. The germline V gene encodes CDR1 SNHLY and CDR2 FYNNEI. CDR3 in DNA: TGTGCCAGCAGAGATCAGGGCTATGAGCAGTTCTTC. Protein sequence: CASRDQGYEQFF.

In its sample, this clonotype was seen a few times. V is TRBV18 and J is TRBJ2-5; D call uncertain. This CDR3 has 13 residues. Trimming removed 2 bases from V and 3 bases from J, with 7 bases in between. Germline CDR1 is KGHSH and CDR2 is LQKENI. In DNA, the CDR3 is TGTGCCAGCTCACCAGTGGGTGAAGAGACCCAGTACTTC. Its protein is CASSPVGEETQYF.

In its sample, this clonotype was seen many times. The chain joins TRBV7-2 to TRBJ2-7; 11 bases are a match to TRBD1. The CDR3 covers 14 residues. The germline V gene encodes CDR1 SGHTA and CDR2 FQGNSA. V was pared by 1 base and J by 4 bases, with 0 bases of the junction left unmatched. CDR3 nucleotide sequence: TGTGCCAGCAGCTTAGGGGACAGGGGGTACGAGCAGTACTTC. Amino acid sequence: CASSLGDRGYEQYF.

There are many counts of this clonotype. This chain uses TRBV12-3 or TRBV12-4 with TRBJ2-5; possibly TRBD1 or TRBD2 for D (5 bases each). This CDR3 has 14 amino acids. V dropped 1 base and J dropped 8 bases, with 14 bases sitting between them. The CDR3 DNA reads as TGTGCCAGCAGTTTAGGTGGGACGCCGGGAACCCAGTACTTC. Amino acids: CASSLGGTPGTQYF.

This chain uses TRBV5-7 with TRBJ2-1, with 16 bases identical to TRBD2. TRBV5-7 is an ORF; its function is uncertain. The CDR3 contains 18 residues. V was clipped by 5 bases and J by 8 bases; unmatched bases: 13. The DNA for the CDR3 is TGTGCCAGCAGACCGGGACTAGCGGGAGGGCGAGTATACTATGAGCAGTTCTTC. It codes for CASRPGLAGGRVYYEQFF.

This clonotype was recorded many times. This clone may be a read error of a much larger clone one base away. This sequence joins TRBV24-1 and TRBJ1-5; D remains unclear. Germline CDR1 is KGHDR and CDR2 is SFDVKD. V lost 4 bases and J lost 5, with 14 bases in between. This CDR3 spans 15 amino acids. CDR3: CATSDHGGRDQPQHF. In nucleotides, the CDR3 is TGTGCCACCAGTGACCACGGTGGAAGGGATCAGCCCCAGCATTTT.

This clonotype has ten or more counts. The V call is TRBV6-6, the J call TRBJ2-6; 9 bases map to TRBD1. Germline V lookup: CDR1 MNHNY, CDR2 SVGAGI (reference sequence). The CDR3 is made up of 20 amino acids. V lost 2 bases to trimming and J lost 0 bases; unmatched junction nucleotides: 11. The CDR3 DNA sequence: TGTGCCAGCAGTTACACGGAAGGGACAGGGTTTTTCTCTGGGGCCAACGTCCTGACTTTC. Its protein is CASSYTEGTGFFSGANVLTF.

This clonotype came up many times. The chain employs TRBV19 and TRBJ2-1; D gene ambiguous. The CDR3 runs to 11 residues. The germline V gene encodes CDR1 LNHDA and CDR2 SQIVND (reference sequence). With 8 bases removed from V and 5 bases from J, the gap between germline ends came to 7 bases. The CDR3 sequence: CASLVNNEQFF. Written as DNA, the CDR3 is TGTGCCAGTTTGGTAAACAATGAGCAGTTCTTC.

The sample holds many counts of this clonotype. CDR3 in amino acids: CSARVGSRGQSSEQYF. CDR3 bases: TGCAGTGCTAGAGTAGGATCCCGGGGGCAGTCGTCCGAGCAGTACTTC. The genes are TRBV20-1 and TRBJ2-7, with D perhaps TRBD1 or TRBD2 (6 bases each). Germline V gene lookup returns CDR1 DFQATT and CDR2 SNEGSKA (reference sequence). Trimming left V 1 base short and J 6 bases short, with 22 bases between. The CDR3 consists of 16 residues.

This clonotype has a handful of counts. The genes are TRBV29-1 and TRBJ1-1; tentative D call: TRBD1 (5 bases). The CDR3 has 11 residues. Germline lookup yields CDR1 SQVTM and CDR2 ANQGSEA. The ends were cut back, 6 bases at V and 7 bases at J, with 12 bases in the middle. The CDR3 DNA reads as TGCAGCGTCATACAGGTGTTTGAAGCTTTCTTT. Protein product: CSVIQVFEAFF.

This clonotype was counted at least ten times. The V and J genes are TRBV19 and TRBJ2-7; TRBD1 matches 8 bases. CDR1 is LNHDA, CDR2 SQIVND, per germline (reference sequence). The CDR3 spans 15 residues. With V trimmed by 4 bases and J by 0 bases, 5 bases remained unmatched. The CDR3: CASSSRTGTSYEQYF. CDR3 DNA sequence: TGTGCCAGTAGTAGCCGGACAGGGACCTCCTACGAGCAGTACTTC. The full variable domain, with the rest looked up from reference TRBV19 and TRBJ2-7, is DGGITQSPKYLFRKEGQNVTLSCEQNLNHDAMYWYRQDPGQGLRLIYYSQIVNDFQKGDIAEGYSVSREKKESFPLTVTSAQKNPTAFYLCASSSRTGTSYEQYFGPGTRLTVT.

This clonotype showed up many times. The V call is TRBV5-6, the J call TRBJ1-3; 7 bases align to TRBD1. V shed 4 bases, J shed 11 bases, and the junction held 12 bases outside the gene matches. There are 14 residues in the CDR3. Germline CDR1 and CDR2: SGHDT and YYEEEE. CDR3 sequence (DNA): TGTGCCAGCAGCGGTACTCTCAGGGGGGCGGCCATATATTTT. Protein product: CASSGTLRGAAIYF.